This entry lists 17 T cell receptor beta chains sequenced from one sample in a study of blood T cell repertoires in COVID-19. Clones were sequenced by immunoSEQ multiplex PCR, and TCRdb holds only the in-frame ones, with some missing. The sample carries 55,000 to 80,000 clones, roughly 86% recorded once. The sequenced material came from peripheral blood. The receptors derive from a woman in her seventies with acute or convalescent COVID-19.

The chain couples TRBV7-8 to TRBJ1-1; maybe TRBD1 (5 bases). Germline V gene sequence: CDR1 SGHVS, CDR2 FQNEAQ. The ends were cut back, 3 bases at V and 1 base at J, with 9 bases in the middle. The CDR3 has 14 residues. The CDR3 here is CASSFLGQNTEAFF. CDR3 nucleotide sequence: TGTGCCAGCAGCTTCCTCGGACAGAACACTGAAGCTTTCTTT.

The chain links TRBV11-2 to TRBJ1-1; 7 positions agree with TRBD1. The CDR3 length is 14 residues. V was clipped by 8 bases and J by 8 bases; unmatched bases: 14. Germline CDR1 SGHAT, CDR2 FQNNGV. CDR3 nucleotides: TGTGCCAGCGGTGCTGACCTCCGGGACAGAGAAGCTTTCTTT. This translates into CASGADLRDREAFF.

The table lists this clone with a count of one. CDR3 DNA sequence: TGTGCCAGCTTAACGAGGGATCGGCGGGACACTGAAGCTTTCTTT. Its protein product is CASLTRDRRDTEAFF. V gene TRBV5-8 combines with J gene TRBJ1-1; D not resolved. Deletions cut 7 bases from V and 3 bases from J, with 19 bases between. CDR3 length: 15 residues. The germline V gene encodes CDR1 SGHTS and CDR2 YDEGEE.

The chain is built from TRBV6-5 and TRBJ2-7; D possibly corresponds to TRBD2 (6 bases). The CDR3 covers 15 residues. The ends were cut back, 6 bases at V and 3 bases at J, with 18 bases in the middle. Per the germline V gene, CDR1 is MNHEY and CDR2 is SVGAGI. As DNA, the CDR3 is TGTGCCAGCAGCAAAGGAGGGACTGGGCTCTACGAGCAGTACTTC. It translates to CASSKGGTGLYEQYF.

The chain joins TRBV19 to TRBJ2-1, with D uncertain. The CDR3 extends over 15 amino acids. Trimming took off 3 bases at V and 0 bases at J, with 9 bases between the two ends. Looked up from germline, CDR1 is LNHDA and CDR2 is SQIVND (reference sequence). The CDR3 reads CASSIEVVSYNEQFF. CDR3 nucleotides: TGTGCCAGTAGTATTGAGGTGGTCTCCTACAATGAGCAGTTCTTC.

This chain uses TRBV10-2 with TRBJ2-1; 9 bases align to TRBD1. This CDR3 is built from 15 residues. The V segment lost 6 bases and the J segment 9 bases; nucleotides outside the gene matches: 12. Germline lookup yields CDR1 WSHSY and CDR2 SAAADI. CDR3 residues: CASRGPGTGYTEQFF. The DNA for the CDR3 is TGCGCCAGCAGGGGGCCCGGGACAGGGTATACTGAGCAGTTCTTC.

The J gene is TRBJ1-1, the V gene TRBV6-5, with D possibly TRBD1 on 6 matching bases. The ends were cut back, 6 bases at V and 4 bases at J, with 9 bases in the middle. The CDR3 is 12 amino acids. CDR1 MNHEY and CDR2 SVGAGI come from the germline V gene. This CDR3 is CASSLDSTEAFF. CDR3 DNA: TGTGCCAGCAGCTTGGACAGCACTGAAGCTTTCTTT.

Here the CDR3 reads CASSYQGASGNTIYF. Here the CDR3 DNA reads TGTGCCAGCAGTTATCAGGGGGCAAGTGGAAACACCATATATTTT. The rearrangement joins TRBV6-5 to TRBJ1-3, with TRBD1 identical over 8 bases. Losses at the gene ends were 3 bases for V and 3 bases for J; bases not matched to a gene: 4. Germline V CDR1 and CDR2: MNHEY, SVGAGI. This CDR3 has 15 amino acids.

This chain uses TRBV25-1 with TRBJ1-4, with 7 bases matching TRBD1. V was clipped by 6 bases and J by 7 bases; unmatched bases: 8. The CDR3 runs to 14 residues. Germline CDR1 MGHDK, CDR2 SYGVNS. CDR3 in amino acids: CASSSTGRGEKLFF. Here the CDR3 DNA reads TGTGCCAGCAGCTCGACAGGGAGAGGTGAAAAACTGTTTTTT.

The chain has TRBV12-5 and TRBJ2-5; 9 bases map to TRBD1. The trim removed 3 bases at V and 2 bases at J, leaving 4 bases unmatched. The CDR3 is 15 amino acids. The germline V gene encodes CDR1 LGHNT and CDR2 FRNRAP. CDR3 DNA sequence: TGTGCTAGTGGTTTAGGGGACAGGGAACAAGAGACCCAGTACTTC. This sequence encodes CASGLGDREQETQYF. Filled out from reference TRBV12-5 and TRBJ2-5, the complete variable domain reads DARVTQTPRHKVTEMGQEVTMRCQPILGHNTVFWYRQTMMQGLELLAYFRNRAPLDDSGMPKDRFSAEMPDATLATLKIQPSEPRDSAVYFCASGLGDREQETQYFGPGTRLLVL.

The table lists this clone with a few counts. The V call is TRBV9, the J call TRBJ1-1; D is possibly TRBD1 (6 bases). The germline V gene encodes CDR1 SGDLS and CDR2 YYNGEE. The CDR3 spans 13 residues. V was shortened by 4 bases and J by 1 base, with 8 bases between the two germline ends. CDR3 protein: CASSKQGNTEAFF. As DNA, the CDR3 is TGTGCCAGCAGCAAACAGGGGAACACTGAAGCTTTCTTT.

V and J are TRBV6-5 and TRBJ1-6; D remains unclear. The CDR3 is made up of 15 amino acids. The ends were cut back, 3 bases at V and 9 bases at J, with 15 bases in the middle. Germline CDR1 is MNHEY and CDR2 is SVGAGI. The CDR3 sequence: CASSYKRQVSSPLHF. The DNA of the CDR3 is TGTGCCAGCAGTTATAAGCGTCAAGTGAGTTCACCCCTCCACTTT.

V gene TRBV9 combines with J gene TRBJ2-3; 13 bases agree with TRBD2. Germline CDR1 reads SGDLS; CDR2 reads YYNGEE. The V segment lost 2 bases and the J segment 6 bases; nucleotides outside the gene matches: 12. The CDR3 covers 18 residues. CDR3 loop: CASSVDPAGLAGWDTQYF. As DNA, the CDR3 is TGTGCCAGCAGCGTCGACCCGGCGGGACTAGCGGGGTGGGATACGCAGTATTTT. The full variable domain, with the rest looked up from reference TRBV9 and TRBJ2-3, is DSGVTQTPKHLITATGQRVTLRCSPRSGDLSVYWYQQSLDQGLQFLIQYYNGEERAKGNILERFSAQQFPDLHSELNLSSLELGDSALYFCASSVDPAGLAGWDTQYFGPGTRLTVL.

This clone was detected a few times. The chain couples TRBV29-1 to TRBJ2-3; D remains ambiguous. V lost 6 bases and J 6 bases, leaving 10 bases between the germline ends. This CDR3 is 11 amino acids long. Per the germline V gene, CDR1 is SQVTM and CDR2 is ANQGSEA. The CDR3 DNA reads TGCAGCGTCGGCGATAGCGATACGCAGTATTTT. It translates to CSVGDSDTQYF.

This chain connects TRBV5-4 to TRBJ2-5; D unresolved. This CDR3 contains 11 residues. Germline CDR1 and CDR2: SGHNT and YYREEE (reference sequence). Trimming shortened V by 3 bases and J by 2 bases, and 2 bases separated the two germline ends. CDR3 DNA: TGTGCCAGCAGCTCGCAAGAGACCCAGTACTTC. Protein: CASSSQETQYF.

V gene TRBV2 combines with J gene TRBJ2-7; weak D call: TRBD1 (6 bases). Trimming took 1 base from V and 3 from J, leaving 10 bases between them. Germline V lookup: CDR1 SNHLY, CDR2 FYNNEI. This CDR3 contains 14 residues. The CDR3: CASSEGTGNYEQYF. The CDR3 DNA follows: TGTGCCAGCAGTGAAGGAACAGGGAACTACGAGCAGTACTTC.

The chain is built from TRBV21-1 and TRBJ2-7; TRBD2, as called in the table, went unchecked against the DNA. TRBV21-1 is reported as a pseudogene. The CDR3 is made up of 14 amino acids. The CDR3 DNA follows: TGTGCCAGCAGCCTTGCCCTCCTCGGGGACGAGCAGTACTTC. Protein: CASSLALLGDEQYF.